This T cell receptor beta chain stems from a study of shared clonotypes between healthy human individuals. Germline values: CDR1 MNHEY, CDR2 SVGAGI. The V gene lost 6 bases and the J gene lost 4 bases, with 13 bases spanning the gap. The CDR3 extends over 14 amino acids. At deep level, the assay was performed. The repertoire was sequenced with immunoSEQ multiplex PCR; TCRdb's copy has only in-frame clones and lacks some. The sample holds about 2 million clones, around 96% seen once. CD45RO negativity and positive selection for CCR7 defined naive CD8 cells, a population that excluded terminally differentiated effector memory CD45RA+ cells.

The TCR originated in a man younger than 35 in good health. The rearrangement links TRBV6-5 to TRBJ1-5; D perhaps matches TRBD1 (6 bases). The specimen sequenced was naive CD8+ T cells sorted from blood. The CDR3 DNA reads as TGTGCCAGCAGACCTGAGGGGGGGAATCAGCCCCAGCATTTT. It translates to CASRPEGGNQPQHF.